This T cell receptor (beta chain) appears in the sequencing data of a study of beta chain features in type 1 diabetes. Looking at the study overall: Researchers looked at 95 million to 140 million sorted cells across all samples. Study-wide findings and caveats: Researchers report that Type 1 diabetes patients had moderately but significantly shorter TCRB CDR3s across all four CD4+ subsets. Using cDNA template may skew counts toward highly expressing activated cells. For type 1 diabetes patients, VDJ junctions showed fewer insertions and more deletions. For patients and controls alike, PCR might favor shorter templates to the same degree.

Investigators reverse transcribed all isolated RNA, so they sequenced expressed TCRB transcripts. The data were produced by immunoSEQ multiplex PCR, yet TCRdb's version contains in-frame clones alone and is incomplete. The repertoire consists of under 300,000 clones, with 11% occurring once and the leading ten covering roughly 0.017%. This clone was detected a few times. As yet, its antigen is unknown. Germline V gene lookup returns CDR1 SGHNT and CDR2 YYREEE (reference sequence). The V gene end was trimmed by 0 bases and the J gene end by 4 bases; junction bases not matched to a gene: 3. The CDR3 is 15 amino acids.

This chain joins TRBV5-4 and TRBJ2-7; TRBD1 agrees at 11 bases. The clonotype comes from a man aged 25 to 40 with type 1 diabetes. The sequencing input was naive CD4+ T cells from blood. CDR3 in DNA: TGTGCCAGCAGCTTGGGGGGACAGGGGGATTACGAGCAGTACTTC. Its protein product is CASSLGGQGDYEQYF.